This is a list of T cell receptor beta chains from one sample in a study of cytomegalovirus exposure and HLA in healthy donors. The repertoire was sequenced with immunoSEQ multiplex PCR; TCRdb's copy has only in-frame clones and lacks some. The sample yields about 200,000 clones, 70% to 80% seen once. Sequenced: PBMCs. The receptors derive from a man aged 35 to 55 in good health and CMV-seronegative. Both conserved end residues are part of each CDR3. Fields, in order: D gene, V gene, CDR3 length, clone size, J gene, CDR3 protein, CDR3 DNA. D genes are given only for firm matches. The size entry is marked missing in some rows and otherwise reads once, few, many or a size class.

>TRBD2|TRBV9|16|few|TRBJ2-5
CASSLGLAGARRTQYF
TGTGCCAGCAGCCTGGGACTAGCGGGGGCAAGAAGGACCCAGTACTTC
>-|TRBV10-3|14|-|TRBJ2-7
CASSRPGGSYEQYF
TGTGCCAGCAGTCGCCCCGGAGGCTCCTACGAGCAGTACTTC
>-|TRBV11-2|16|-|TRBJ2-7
CASSLDLGTDSYEQYF
TGTGCCAGCAGCTTAGATCTCGGGACTGACTCCTACGAGCAGTACTTC
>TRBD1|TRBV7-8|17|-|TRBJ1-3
CASSKQPGQASGNTIYF
TGTGCCAGCAGCAAACAGCCGGGACAGGCTTCTGGAAACACCATATATTTT
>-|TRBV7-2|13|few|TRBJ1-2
CASSLDSNYGYTF
TGTGCCAGCAGCTTGGACAGCAACTATGGCTACACCTTC
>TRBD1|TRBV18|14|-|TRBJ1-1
CASSPKQGVTEAFF
TGTGCCAGCTCACCGAAGCAGGGGGTCACTGAAGCTTTCTTT
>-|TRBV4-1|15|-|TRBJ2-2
CASSRNQGGTGELFF
TGCGCCAGCAGCCGAAATCAGGGAGGAACCGGGGAGCTGTTTTTT
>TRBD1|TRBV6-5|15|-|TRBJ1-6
CASSYATGVSSPLHF
TGTGCCAGCAGTTACGCCACAGGGGTGAGTTCACCCCTCCACTTT
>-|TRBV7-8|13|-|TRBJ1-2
CASSLWQNYGYTF
TGTGCCAGCAGCTTATGGCAGAACTATGGCTACACCTTC
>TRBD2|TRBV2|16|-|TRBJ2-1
CASSETSGVSYNEQFF
TGTGCCAGCAGCGAGACTAGCGGGGTATCCTACAATGAGCAGTTCTTC
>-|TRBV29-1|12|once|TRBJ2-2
CSVGLFPGELFF
TGCAGCGTTGGACTATTCCCCGGGGAGCTGTTTTTT
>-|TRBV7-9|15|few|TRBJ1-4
CASSFTGFRDEKLFF
TGTGCCAGCAGCTTTACAGGGTTTCGGGATGAAAAACTGTTTTTT
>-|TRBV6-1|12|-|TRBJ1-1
CASSVQRTEAFF
TGTGCCAGCAGTGTTCAGAGGACAGAAGCTTTCTTT
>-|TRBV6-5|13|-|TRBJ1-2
CASSTWSAYGYTF
TGTGCCAGCAGTACTTGGAGTGCCTATGGCTACACCTTC
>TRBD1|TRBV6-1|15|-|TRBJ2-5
CASSESGTGVETQYF
TGTGCCAGCAGTGAATCCGGGACAGGGGTCGAGACCCAGTACTTC
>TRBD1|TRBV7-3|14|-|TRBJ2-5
CASSLGQGGQTQYF
TGTGCCAGCAGCCTAGGACAGGGGGGGCAGACCCAGTACTTC
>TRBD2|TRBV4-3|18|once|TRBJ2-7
CASSQTWGGTVGSYEQYF
TGCGCCAGCAGCCAAACCTGGGGGGGGACGGTGGGCTCCTACGAGCAGTACTTC
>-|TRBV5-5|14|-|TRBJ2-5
CASSLGRSQETQYF
TGTGCCAGCAGCTTGGGGCGGAGCCAAGAGACCCAGTACTTC
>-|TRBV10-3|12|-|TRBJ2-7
CAISDRTEKQYF
TGTGCCATCAGTGACAGAACCGAAAAGCAGTACTTC
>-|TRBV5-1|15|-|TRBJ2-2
CASSQRTTNTGELFF
TGCGCCAGCAGTCAGAGGACAACTAACACCGGGGAGCTGTTTTTT
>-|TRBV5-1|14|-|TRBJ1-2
CASSIGGTNYGYTF
TGCGCCAGCAGCATAGGGGGTACTAACTATGGCTACACCTTC
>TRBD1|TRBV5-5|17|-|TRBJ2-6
CASSPDRGFSGANVLTF
TGTGCCAGCAGCCCGGACAGGGGCTTCTCTGGGGCCAACGTCCTGACTTTC
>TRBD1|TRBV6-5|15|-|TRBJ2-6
CASSLTGGRANVLTF
TGTGCCAGCAGTTTGACAGGGGGGAGGGCCAACGTCCTGACTTTC
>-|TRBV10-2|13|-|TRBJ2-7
CASSPRVRGEQYF
TGCGCCAGCAGCCCCCGAGTAAGGGGCGAGCAGTACTTC
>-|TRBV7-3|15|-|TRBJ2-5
CASSLRGSGQETQYF
TGTGCCAGCAGCTTAAGGGGCAGCGGGCAAGAGACCCAGTACTTC
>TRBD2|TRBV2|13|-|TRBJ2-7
CASKGSGSYEQYF
TGTGCCAGCAAGGGTAGCGGGAGTTACGAGCAGTACTTC
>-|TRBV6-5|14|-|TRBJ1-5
CASSYSSGNQPQHF
TGTGCCAGCAGTTACTCGTCAGGGAATCAGCCCCAGCATTTT
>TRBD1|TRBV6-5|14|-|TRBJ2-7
CATAPGTGGYEQYF
TGTGCCACCGCGCCTGGGACAGGGGGATACGAGCAGTACTTC
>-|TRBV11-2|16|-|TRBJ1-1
CASTLEGGGADTEAFF
TGTGCCAGCACCTTAGAAGGTGGGGGCGCGGACACTGAAGCTTTCTTT
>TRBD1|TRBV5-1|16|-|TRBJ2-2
CASSLRGGVNTGELFF
TGCGCCAGCAGCCTGAGAGGGGGCGTTAACACCGGGGAGCTGTTTTTT
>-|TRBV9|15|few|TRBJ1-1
CASSVEEGISAEAFF
TGTGCCAGCAGCGTAGAAGAGGGTATTTCGGCTGAAGCTTTCTTT
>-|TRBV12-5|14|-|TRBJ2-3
CASVRDKSTDTQYF
TGTGCTAGTGTGAGGGACAAGAGCACAGATACGCAGTATTTT
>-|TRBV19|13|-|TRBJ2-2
CASSIWGAGELFF
TGTGCCAGTAGTATTTGGGGGGCCGGGGAGCTGTTTTTT
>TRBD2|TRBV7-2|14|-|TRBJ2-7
CASSLTSGPYEQYF
TGTGCCAGCAGCTTGACTAGCGGGCCGTACGAGCAGTACTTC
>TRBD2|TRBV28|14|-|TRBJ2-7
CASRPSGGTYEQYF
TGTGCCAGCAGACCTTCGGGGGGGACCTACGAGCAGTACTTC
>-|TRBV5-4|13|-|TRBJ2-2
CASSRHLPGELFF
TGTGCCAGCAGCAGACATCTCCCCGGGGAGCTGTTTTTT
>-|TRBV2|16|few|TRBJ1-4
CASSEAWALLHEKLFF
TGTGCCAGCAGTGAAGCCTGGGCCCTGTTACATGAAAAACTGTTTTTT
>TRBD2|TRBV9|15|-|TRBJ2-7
CASSVDSSGGYEQYF
TGTGCCAGCAGCGTAGATTCTAGCGGGGGCTACGAGCAGTACTTC
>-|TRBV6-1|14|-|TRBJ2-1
CASRPVGRYNEQFF
TGTGCCAGCAGGCCGGTGGGGAGATACAATGAGCAGTTCTTC
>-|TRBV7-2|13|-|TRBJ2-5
CASSWRFRETQYF
TGTGCCAGCAGCTGGAGATTTCGAGAGACCCAGTACTTC
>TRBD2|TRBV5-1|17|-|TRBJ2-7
CASSSRTSGASSYEQYF
TGCGCCAGCAGCTCTCGGACTAGCGGGGCGAGCTCCTACGAGCAGTACTTC
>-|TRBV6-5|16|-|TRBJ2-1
CASSYSRTSQYNEQFF
TGTGCCAGCAGTTACTCCCGAACTAGTCAATACAATGAGCAGTTCTTC
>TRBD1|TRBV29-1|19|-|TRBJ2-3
CSVDHRGRTPLIWTDTQYF
TGCAGCGTTGACCACAGGGGGCGGACTCCCTTAATTTGGACAGATACGCAGTATTTT
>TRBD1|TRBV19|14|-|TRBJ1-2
CASGGQGFPYGYTF
TGTGCCAGTGGGGGACAGGGTTTCCCTTATGGCTACACCTTC
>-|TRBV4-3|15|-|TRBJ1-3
CASSQDTSSGNTIYF
TGCGCCAGCAGCCAAGACACGAGCTCTGGAAACACCATATATTTT
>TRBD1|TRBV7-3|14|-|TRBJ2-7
CASSLTGAFSEQYF
TGTGCCAGCAGCTTGACAGGGGCGTTCTCCGAGCAGTACTTC
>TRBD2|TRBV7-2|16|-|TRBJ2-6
CASSSSGGSGANVLTF
TGTGCCAGCAGCTCCTCGGGGGGGTCTGGGGCCAACGTCCTGACTTTC
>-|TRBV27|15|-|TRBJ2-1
CASSLDGTWYNEQFF
TGTGCCAGCAGTTTAGACGGGACTTGGTACAATGAGCAGTTCTTC
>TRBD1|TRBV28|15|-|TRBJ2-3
CASSSEGASGDTQYF
TGTGCCAGCAGTTCTGAGGGGGCCAGTGGAGATACGCAGTATTTT
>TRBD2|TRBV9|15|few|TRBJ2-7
CASSPWTSGVLEQYF
TGTGCCAGCAGCCCCTGGACTAGCGGGGTATTAGAGCAGTACTTC
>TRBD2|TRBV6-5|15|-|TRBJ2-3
CASSYGRGGTDTQYF
TGTGCCAGCAGTTATGGGCGGGGGGGCACAGATACGCAGTATTTT
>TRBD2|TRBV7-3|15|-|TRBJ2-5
CASSLLGGREETQYF
TGTGCCAGCAGCTTATTGGGAGGGAGGGAAGAGACCCAGTACTTC
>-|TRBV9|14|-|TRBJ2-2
CASSVLRDTGELFF
TGTGCCAGCAGCGTGTTGAGAGACACCGGGGAGCTGTTTTTT
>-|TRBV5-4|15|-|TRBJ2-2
CASTPGQQNTGELFF
TGTGCCAGCACCCCTGGGCAGCAGAACACCGGGGAGCTGTTTTTT
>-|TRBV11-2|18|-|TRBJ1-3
CASSFEAPGRHSGNTIYF
TGTGCCAGCAGCTTTGAGGCGCCAGGGCGTCACTCTGGAAACACCATATATTTT
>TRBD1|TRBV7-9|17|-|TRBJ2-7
CSSSFFLTGQAGIEQYF
TGTTCCAGCAGCTTCTTTCTTACGGGACAGGCCGGAATAGAGCAGTACTTC
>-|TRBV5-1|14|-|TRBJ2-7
CASSLEVASYEQYF
TGCGCCAGCAGCTTGGAAGTAGCTTCCTACGAGCAGTACTTC